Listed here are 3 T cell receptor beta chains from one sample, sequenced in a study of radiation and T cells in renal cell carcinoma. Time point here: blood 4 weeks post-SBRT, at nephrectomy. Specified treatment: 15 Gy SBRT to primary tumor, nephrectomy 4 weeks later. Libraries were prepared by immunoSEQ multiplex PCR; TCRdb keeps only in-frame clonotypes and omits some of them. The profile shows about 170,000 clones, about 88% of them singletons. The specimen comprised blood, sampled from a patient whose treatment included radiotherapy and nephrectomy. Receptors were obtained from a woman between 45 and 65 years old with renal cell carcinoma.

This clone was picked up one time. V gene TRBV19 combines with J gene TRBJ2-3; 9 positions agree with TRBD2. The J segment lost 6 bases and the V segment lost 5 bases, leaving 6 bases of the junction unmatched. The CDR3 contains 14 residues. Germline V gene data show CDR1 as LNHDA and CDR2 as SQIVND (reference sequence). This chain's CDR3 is CASSPGGGADTQYF. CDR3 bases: TGTGCCAGTAGTCCTGGCGGGGGGGCGGATACGCAGTATTTT.

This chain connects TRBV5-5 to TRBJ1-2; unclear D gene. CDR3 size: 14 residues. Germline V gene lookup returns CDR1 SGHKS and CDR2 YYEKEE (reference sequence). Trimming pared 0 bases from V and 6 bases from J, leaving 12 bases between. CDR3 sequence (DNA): TGTGCCAGCAGCTTGGTTGGTTACGTTAATGGCTACACCTTC. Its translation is CASSLVGYVNGYTF.

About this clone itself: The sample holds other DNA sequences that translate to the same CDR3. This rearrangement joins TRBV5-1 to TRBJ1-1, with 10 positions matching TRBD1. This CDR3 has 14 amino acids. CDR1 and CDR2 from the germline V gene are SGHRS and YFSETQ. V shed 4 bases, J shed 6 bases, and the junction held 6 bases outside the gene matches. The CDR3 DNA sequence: TGCGCCAGCAGCATCCGGGACAGGGGAGCTGAAGCTTTCTTT. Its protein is CASSIRDRGAEAFF.